This entry lists 12 T cell receptor beta chains sequenced from one sample in a study of T cells in Graves' hyperthyroidism and ophthalmopathy. Amplification targeted TCR beta CDR3 regions from RNA transcripts. First-round RT-PCR of the TCR CDR3 relied on the HTBI primer set. Using its own MiXCR run on the multiplex PCR reads, TCRdb lists one record per CDR3 protein. The data show approximately 710,000 distinct CDR3 sequences, 15% to 20% seen once. Sequencing used blood. These receptors were collected from a man aged 50 to 59 with Graves' hyperthyroidism.

This clonotype was detected only once. This chain connects TRBV20-1 to TRBJ2-7; no reliable D call. CDR1 DFQATT and CDR2 SNEGSKA come from the germline V gene (reference sequence). V lost 0 bases and J lost 5, with 11 bases in between. The CDR3 spans 13 residues. The CDR3 DNA reads as TGCAGTGCTAGAGATTTGGAAGGGAACGAGCAGTACTTC. It encodes CSARDLEGNEQYF.

In this sample, this clonotype turned up many times. The chain couples TRBV9 to TRBJ1-6; possible D gene TRBD1, 6 bases. The CDR3 has 16 amino acids. The V and J ends lost 3 bases and 2 bases respectively, with 12 bases between them. Germline CDR1 SGDLS, CDR2 YYNGEE. CDR3 in amino acids: CASSEEQGTYNSPLHF. The CDR3 DNA reads as TGTGCCAGCAGCGAGGAACAGGGAACCTATAATTCACCCCTCCACTTT.

This clonotype showed up many times. This sequence joins TRBV20-1 and TRBJ1-4; 7 nucleotides agree with TRBD1. The CDR3 length is 16 residues. V was pared by 0 bases and J by 8 bases, with 12 bases of the junction left unmatched. CDR1 DFQATT and CDR2 SNEGSKA come from the germline V gene (reference sequence). CDR3 in amino acids: CSARDGLRGGREKLFF. CDR3 coding DNA: TGCAGTGCTAGAGATGGTCTGAGAGGGGGCCGGGAAAAACTGTTTTTT.

The chain recombines TRBV28 with TRBJ1-3; D gene ambiguous. This CDR3 has 17 amino acids. Germline CDR1 is MDHEN and CDR2 is SYDVKM. Trimming removed 8 bases from V and 0 bases from J, with 20 bases in between. CDR3 protein: CASGSHDFPHSGNTIYF. The CDR3 nucleotides read TGTGCCAGCGGTTCCCACGACTTCCCCCACTCTGGAAACACCATATATTTT.

V gene TRBV10-1 combines with J gene TRBJ2-2; no clear D. This CDR3 contains 14 residues. The V gene lost 5 bases and the J gene lost 6 bases, with 13 bases spanning the gap. Germline CDR1 is WNHNN and CDR2 is SYGVQD (reference sequence). This chain's CDR3 is CASSPAPPPGELFF. In DNA, the CDR3 is TGCGCCAGCAGTCCTGCCCCTCCTCCCGGGGAGCTGTTTTTT.

This clonotype was detected ten times or more. CDR3 region: CAISEKGSVNEQFF. The DNA for the CDR3 is TGTGCCATCAGTGAAAAGGGGTCGGTGAATGAGCAGTTCTTC. The rearrangement uses TRBV10-3 and TRBJ2-1, with a possible D match to TRBD1 (5 bases). Germline V CDR1 and CDR2: ENHRY, SYGVKD. The CDR3 contains 14 residues. Trimming shortened V by 3 bases and J by 7 bases, and 13 bases separated the two germline ends.

At least ten counts were recorded for this clonotype. J is TRBJ1-6 and V is TRBV2; D remains ambiguous. The V gene's germline CDR1 is SNHLY and CDR2 FYNNEI. The CDR3 runs 17 residues. V was shortened by 5 bases and J by 0 bases, with 14 bases between the two germline ends. The CDR3 reads CASSRRGVSSYNSPLHF. The CDR3 coding sequence is TGTGCCAGCAGTCGACGGGGAGTGAGCTCCTATAATTCACCCCTCCACTTT. Combining the CDR3 with reference TRBV2 and TRBJ1-6 gives the whole variable domain EPEVTQTPSHQVTQMGQEVILRCVPISNHLYFYWYRQILGQKVEFLVSFYNNEISEKSEIFDDQFSVERPDGSNFTLKIRSTKLEDSAMYFCASSRRGVSSYNSPLHFGNGTRLTVT.

V usage is TRBV20-1 and J usage is TRBJ2-1, with 14 bases aligning to TRBD2. Germline V CDR1 and CDR2: DFQATT, SNEGSKA (reference sequence). V lost 5 bases and J lost 6; bases outside the gene matches: 0. The CDR3 is 13 residues long. The CDR3 nucleotides read TGCAGTGCTGGGACTAGCGGGGGCAATGAGCAGTTCTTC. Translation: CSAGTSGGNEQFF.

This clonotype was detected ten times or more. The chain is built from TRBV6-1 and TRBJ2-2, with D possibly being TRBD1 (6 bases). CDR3 size: 16 residues. Trimming removed 1 base from V and 4 bases from J, with 13 bases in between. Germline assignment: CDR1 MNHNS and CDR2 SASEGT. This chain's CDR3 is CASSEGGPGVTGELFF. The CDR3 bases are TGTGCCAGCAGTGAAGGAGGCCCAGGGGTCACCGGGGAGCTGTTTTTT.

This clonotype has a handful of counts. This chain links TRBV12-3 or TRBV12-4 with TRBJ2-7, with D perhaps matching TRBD2 (7 bases). V was trimmed by 5 bases and J by 0 bases, leaving 20 bases between them. The length of the CDR3 is 17 residues. For the CDR3, the DNA is TGTGCCAGCAGTCTACGGGGCGGGGGCCCGAGCTCCTACGAGCAGTACTTC. Its translation: CASSLRGGGPSSYEQYF.

This clonotype was observed a handful of times. The genes are TRBV9 and TRBJ1-6, with 7 bases lining up with TRBD1. Unmatched junction bases numbered 8, after V lost 3 bases and J lost 8 bases. This CDR3 spans 15 amino acids. Germline CDR1 and CDR2: SGDLS and YYNGEE. The CDR3, as DNA: TGTGCCAGCAGCGAAGGGGGCCTAAAGGATTCACCCCTCCACTTT. As protein: CASSEGGLKDSPLHF.

This clonotype was seen many times. The gene calls are TRBV28 and TRBJ1-6, with D possibly matching TRBD1 (6 bases). The CDR3 length is 15 residues. The germline V gene encodes CDR1 MDHEN and CDR2 SYDVKM. V was pared by 4 bases and J by 9 bases, with 16 bases between. The CDR3, as DNA: TGTGCCAGCAGTTACAGGGTCCAGGGGATTTCACCCCTCCACTTT. This gives the protein CASSYRVQGISPLHF.